Listed here are 18 T cell receptor beta chains from one sample, sequenced in a study of cytomegalovirus exposure and HLA in healthy donors. With 60 Vbeta and 13 Jbeta primers, the PCR was carried out. Clones were sequenced by immunoSEQ multiplex PCR, and TCRdb holds only the in-frame ones, with some missing. The sample records roughly 70,000 clones, roughly 86% being singletons. Sequencing was performed on PBMCs. These receptors were collected from a man younger than 30 in good health and CMV-seronegative.

The V and J genes are TRBV7-7 and TRBJ2-2, with 16 positions matching TRBD2. The germline gives CDR1 SSHAT, CDR2 FNYEAQ (reference sequence). The CDR3 extends over 16 amino acids. CDR3: CAIPGTSGRAGGELFF. CDR3 DNA sequence: TGTGCTATCCCCGGGACTAGCGGGAGGGCCGGCGGGGAGCTGTTTTTT. Using reference TRBV7-7 and TRBJ2-2 for the parts outside the CDR3, the full variable domain is GAGVSQSPRYKVTKRGQDVTLRCDPISSHATLYWYQQALGQGPEFLTYFNYEAQPDKSGLPSDRFSAERPEGSISTLTIQRTEQRDSAMYRCAIPGTSGRAGGELFFGEGSRLTVL.

The chain has TRBV9 and TRBJ2-5, with D possibly being TRBD1 (5 bases). V was shortened by 4 bases and J by 3 bases, with 13 bases between the two germline ends. CDR1 is SGDLS and CDR2 is YYNGEE in the germline V gene. The CDR3 loop spans 14 amino acids. CDR3 in amino acids: CASSSWGLEETQYF. As DNA, the CDR3 is TGTGCCAGCAGCTCCTGGGGCCTAGAAGAGACCCAGTACTTC.

The rearrangement uses TRBV29-1 and TRBJ1-3, with D perhaps TRBD1 (5 bases). V was pared by 5 bases and J by 1 base, with 12 bases between. CDR3 length equals 14 residues. Germline V gene sequence: CDR1 SQVTM, CDR2 ANQGSEA. The CDR3 is CSVQEGSSGNTIYF. For the CDR3, the DNA is TGCAGCGTTCAGGAGGGGTCGTCTGGAAACACCATATATTTT.

The chain combines TRBV27 with TRBJ1-1; 10 nucleotides match TRBD1. Germline trimming cut 6 bases from V and 5 bases from J; bases unmatched to any gene: 6. CDR1 MNHEY and CDR2 SMNVEV come from the germline V gene (reference sequence). This CDR3 has 14 amino acids. The CDR3 loop is CASRLGQGRTEAFF. The CDR3 DNA follows: TGTGCCAGCAGATTGGGACAGGGGAGGACTGAAGCTTTCTTT.

The V and J genes are TRBV18 and TRBJ2-2; D might be TRBD1 (6 bases). The CDR3 extends over 15 amino acids. The germline V and J ends were trimmed by 1 base and 7 bases, with 13 bases remaining between them. CDR1 and CDR2 (germline): KGHSH, LQKENI. The CDR3 nucleotides are TGTGCCAGCTCACCACAAGGCCAGGGGAACGGGGAGCTGTTTTTT. Encoded protein: CASSPQGQGNGELFF.

In this sample, this clone turned up a few times. This sequence joins TRBV5-4 and TRBJ2-3, with 12 bases lining up with TRBD2. After removal of 4 bases from V and 4 bases from J, the junction contained 4 bases not matched to a gene. The V gene's germline CDR1 is SGHNT and CDR2 YYREEE (reference sequence). The CDR3 is made up of 15 amino acids. The CDR3 nucleotides are TGTGCCAGCAGCAGGACTAGCGGGAAATCAGATACGCAGTATTTT. Encoded protein: CASSRTSGKSDTQYF.

The V and J genes are TRBV7-2 and TRBJ1-6, with D uncertain. CDR3 size: 15 residues. CDR1 and CDR2 from the germline V gene are SGHTA and FQGNSA. With 2 bases removed from V and 7 bases from J, the gap between germline ends came to 12 bases. CDR3 coding DNA: TGTGCCAGCAGCTTACATCGGGTAGAGAATTCACCCCTCCACTTT. Its protein is CASSLHRVENSPLHF.

The rearrangement joins TRBV5-1 to TRBJ2-7; 7 bases agree with TRBD1. The V gene end was trimmed by 2 bases and the J gene end by 0 bases; junction bases not matched to a gene: 8. In germline, CDR1 is SGHRS, CDR2 YFSETQ. The CDR3 consists of 16 residues. CDR3 amino acids: CASSFPRDRGSYEQYF. Here the CDR3 DNA reads TGCGCCAGCAGCTTCCCCCGGGACAGAGGCTCCTACGAGCAGTACTTC.

The CDR3 loop reads CASSLWGQVAGYTF. CDR3 DNA sequence: TGTGCCAGCAGTTTATGGGGACAGGTGGCGGGCTACACCTTC. The V call is TRBV28, the J call TRBJ1-2; 8 positions match TRBD1. CDR3 length: 14 amino acids. V lost 0 bases to trimming and J lost 8 bases; unmatched junction nucleotides: 5. The V gene's germline CDR1 is MDHEN and CDR2 SYDVKM.

CDR3: CASSESGLANREFF. As DNA, the CDR3 is TGTGCCAGCAGTGAATCGGGACTAGCGAATCGTGAGTTCTTC. The chain combines TRBV6-1 with TRBJ2-1, with 10 bases fitting TRBD2. Trimming at V came to 2 bases and at J to 14 bases, leaving 9 bases not matched to a gene. The CDR3 runs to 14 residues. Germline V gives CDR1 MNHNS, CDR2 SASEGT.

The chain uses TRBV7-2 and TRBJ2-1; 13 bases are shared with TRBD2. J gave up 6 bases and V 4 bases, and 12 bases lay outside the gene matches. The CDR3 loop spans 18 amino acids. Germline V gene data show CDR1 as SGHTA and CDR2 as FQGNSA. Written as DNA, the CDR3 is TGTGCCAGCAGCTATACTAGCGGGAGGGCCTCAGTATTCAATGAGCAGTTCTTC. Protein: CASSYTSGRASVFNEQFF. Based on the CDR3 plus reference TRBV7-2 and TRBJ2-1, the full variable domain is GAGVSQSPSNKVTEKGKDVELRCDPISGHTALYWYRQSLGQGLEFLIYFQGNSAPDKSGLPSDRFSAERTGGSVSTLTIQRTQQEDSAVYLCASSYTSGRASVFNEQFFGPGTRLTVL.

In this sample, this clone turned up once. The chain is built from TRBV14 and TRBJ1-2; 7 bases fit TRBD1. CDR1 and CDR2 from the germline V gene are SGHDN and FVKESK. Unmatched junction bases numbered 6, after V lost 4 bases and J lost 4 bases. The CDR3 runs to 14 residues. The CDR3 DNA reads TGTGCCAGCAGCCTGGACAGGTCTTTCTATGGCTACACCTTC. This gives the protein CASSLDRSFYGYTF.

The CDR3 nucleotides read TGTGCCAGCAAGGGGGCCGCCTACGAGCAGTACTTC. It encodes CASKGAAYEQYF. The J gene is TRBJ2-7, the V gene TRBV27; 7 positions agree with TRBD1. V shed 7 bases and J 2 bases; nucleotides not matched to a gene: 2. The CDR3 is 12 amino acids. The V gene's germline CDR1 is MNHEY and CDR2 SMNVEV (reference sequence).

The V and J genes are TRBV4-3 and TRBJ1-5; D is undetermined. The CDR3 length is 17 residues. V was clipped by 0 bases and J by 1 base, with 13 bases between them. Germline CDR1 is LGHNA and CDR2 is YSLEER. The CDR3 DNA follows: TGCGCCAGCAGCCAAGATACCGGGATTACCAGCAATCAGCCCCAGCATTTT. Amino acids: CASSQDTGITSNQPQHF.

The chain couples TRBV5-1 to TRBJ2-2; no firm D call. This CDR3 contains 16 residues. Trimming left V 2 bases short and J 3 bases short, with 14 bases between. The V gene's germline CDR1 is SGHRS and CDR2 YFSETQ. The CDR3 DNA sequence: TGCGCCAGCAGCTTTTCTGGTCTGTCGGACACCGGGGAGCTGTTTTTT. Protein sequence: CASSFSGLSDTGELFF.

The chain carries TRBV4-3 and TRBJ2-1; 8 bases align to TRBD2. Unmatched junction bases numbered 3, after V lost 1 base and J lost 1 base. There are 16 residues in the CDR3. Germline CDR1 LGHNA, CDR2 YSLEER. CDR3 bases: TGCGCCAGCAGCCAAGGGGCGGGGGGTTCCTACAATGAGCAGTTCTTC. Its translation: CASSQGAGGSYNEQFF.

The V gene is TRBV7-2, the J gene TRBJ2-5, with D perhaps matching TRBD2 (6 bases). With 1 base removed from V and 5 bases from J, the gap between germline ends came to 11 bases. The germline gives CDR1 SGHTA, CDR2 FQGNSA. There are 14 residues in the CDR3. This CDR3 reads CASSLGGVEETQYF. The CDR3 DNA follows: TGTGCCAGCAGCTTAGGGGGGGTTGAGGAGACCCAGTACTTC.

A single count supports this clone. This chain uses TRBV6-1 with TRBJ1-3; possible D gene TRBD1, 5 bases. There are 15 residues in the CDR3. Germline assignment: CDR1 MNHNS and CDR2 SASEGT. V was shortened by 6 bases and J by 9 bases, with 21 bases between the two germline ends. CDR3 residues: CASSERFGGQSTIYF. Here the CDR3 DNA reads TGTGCCAGCAGCGAGCGTTTCGGGGGTCAAAGCACCATATATTTT.